These 2 T cell receptor beta chains originate from one sample sequenced in a study of regulatory T cells in long-lasting Graves disease. Described time point: newly diagnosed GD, antithyroid drugs for less than 3 months. Making the TCR library involved RNA that had been extracted from PBMCs. Investigators prepared the TCR beta libraries by applying iRepertoire HTBI primers and Arm-PCR of CDR3 regions. Using its own MiXCR run on the multiplex PCR reads, TCRdb lists one record per CDR3 protein. Among some 240,000 distinct CDR3 sequences listed, around 19% were seen once. These same records also appear under a second study, on T cells in Graves' hyperthyroidism and ophthalmopathy.

Sequences were derived from peripheral blood mononuclear cells (PBMCs), sampled at new diagnosis, from a patient treated with antithyroid drugs. Receptors originate from a woman in her twenties or thirties with Graves disease.

The chain links TRBV30 to TRBJ1-1; tentative D call: TRBD1 (6 bases). V was shortened by 4 bases and J by 1 base, with 7 bases between the two germline ends. Germline CDR1 is GTSNPN and CDR2 is SVGIG (reference sequence). The CDR3 consists of 12 residues. The CDR3 sequence: CAWTTGNTEAFF. CDR3 coding DNA: TGTGCCTGGACGACAGGGAACACTGAAGCTTTCTTT.

Only one count was recorded for this clonotype. The J gene is TRBJ1-2, the V gene TRBV2; D ambiguous. Germline CDR1 and CDR2: SNHLY and FYNNEI. V was cut by 2 bases and J by 4 bases, with 11 bases left in between. The CDR3 loop spans 14 amino acids. CDR3 loop: CASSESTVGYGYTF. DNA of the CDR3: TGTGCCAGCAGTGAAAGTACCGTAGGCTATGGCTACACCTTC. The variable domain in full, with the rest retrieved from reference TRBV2 and TRBJ1-2, is EPEVTQTPSHQVTQMGQEVILRCVPISNHLYFYWYRQILGQKVEFLVSFYNNEISEKSEIFDDQFSVERPDGSNFTLKIRSTKLEDSAMYFCASSESTVGYGYTFGSGTRLTVV.